The 15 T cell receptor beta chains reported below all come from one sample, sequenced in a study of vaccination and CD4 T cells after COVID-19. What these receptors recognize is not known. The treatment is: approximately nine-day PBMC culture with coronavirus spike peptide pools or control peptides (ViraFEST assay). The unexposed donor's CD4+ T cells were collected before the COVID-19 pandemic (2011-2018). At the Johns Hopkins FTIC core, DNA taken from cultured CD4+ T cells was sequenced by way of the Oncomine TCR Beta short-read assay. The genomic DNA was obtained from cultured CD4+ T cells by extraction with the QIAamp micro DNA kit. TCRdb reanalysed the PCR reads using MiXCR and keeps one entry per CDR3 protein. The table has 9,000 to 10,000 distinct CDR3 sequences, around a third seen once. What was sequenced was CD4+ T cells from blood, cultured in vitro. Receptors originate from a human donor in good health.

This clonotype has more than one count but fewer than ten. The rearrangement uses TRBV7-3 and TRBJ2-3; tentatively, D is TRBD1 (5 bases). Trimming took off 2 bases at V and 1 base at J, with 13 bases between the two ends. CDR3 length equals 16 residues. Looked up from germline, CDR1 is SGHTA and CDR2 is FQGTGA. CDR3 sequence (DNA): TGTGCCAGCAGCTTAGGTCAGGGTTCGGGCACAGATACGCAGTATTTT. Translation: CASSLGQGSGTDTQYF.

The chain recombines TRBV11-1 with TRBJ2-7, with TRBD1 as a possible D gene (6 bases). CDR3 length: 13 residues. Trimming took off 9 bases at V and 3 bases at J, with 15 bases between the two ends. Germline loops: CDR1 SGHAT, CDR2 FQDESV (reference sequence). CDR3 in amino acids: CASLGAGDYEQYF. CDR3 coding DNA: TGTGCCAGTTTGGGGGCAGGGGACTACGAGCAGTACTTC.

The CDR3 region has the DNA TGTGCCTGGAGTGTAGAGTACGAGCAGTACTTC. This gives the protein CAWSVEYEQYF. This chain connects TRBV30 to TRBJ2-7, with D hard to call. V lost 0 bases and J 4 bases, leaving 4 bases between the germline ends. Germline CDR1 GTSNPN, CDR2 SVGIG (reference sequence). This CDR3 is built from 11 residues. Complete variable domain (other parts from reference TRBV30 and TRBJ2-7): SQTIHQWPATLVQPVGSPLSLECTVEGTSNPNLYWYRQAAGRGLQLLFYSVGIGQISSEVPQNLSASRPQDRQFILSSKKLLLSDSGFYLCAWSVEYEQYFGPGTRLTVT.

The chain recombines TRBV10-3 with TRBJ2-1, with TRBD2 matching 10 bases. After removal of 5 bases from V and 4 bases from J, the junction contained 11 bases not matched to a gene. The CDR3 has 17 residues. Germline V gene data show CDR1 as ENHRY and CDR2 as SYGVKD. This CDR3 is CAISKGWTSGDYNEQFF. CDR3 bases: TGTGCCATCAGTAAGGGGTGGACTAGCGGAGATTACAATGAGCAGTTCTTC.

This clonotype was counted only a few times. This chain uses TRBV19 with TRBJ1-1; D gene uncertain. Germline V gene lookup returns CDR1 LNHDA and CDR2 SQIVND (reference sequence). Trimming cost V 6 bases and J 5 bases, with 19 bases left between them. The CDR3 has 15 amino acids. The CDR3 sequence: CASSAGSAGETEAFF. CDR3 nucleotides: TGTGCCAGTAGCGCCGGGTCGGCGGGCGAGACTGAAGCTTTCTTT.

The chain recombines TRBV6-5 with TRBJ2-5; D might be TRBD2 (6 bases). Germline V gene sequence: CDR1 MNHEY, CDR2 SVGAGI. The CDR3 extends over 16 amino acids. V dropped 2 bases and J dropped 1 base, with 14 bases sitting between them. This chain's CDR3 is CASSYGFSGSQETQYF. The CDR3 DNA reads TGTGCCAGCAGTTACGGGTTTAGCGGCTCCCAAGAGACCCAGTACTTC.

This clonotype was seen just once. J is TRBJ2-1 and V is TRBV15, with 12 bases aligning to TRBD2. V was clipped by 2 bases and J by 1 base; unmatched bases: 3. This CDR3 spans 17 amino acids. Germline CDR1 LNHNV, CDR2 YYDKDF (reference sequence). The CDR3 loop is CATSRLAGGQSYNEQFF. CDR3 sequence (DNA): TGTGCCACCAGCAGACTAGCGGGAGGGCAATCCTACAATGAGCAGTTCTTC.

This clonotype was counted a single time. The chain links TRBV4-2 to TRBJ2-3, with D hard to call. V was clipped by 8 bases and J by 0 bases, with 9 bases between them. The CDR3 spans 13 residues. From germline, CDR1 is LGHNA and CDR2 YNFKEQ. CDR3 sequence reads: CASGYASTDTQYF. The CDR3 bases are TGTGCCAGCGGATACGCTAGCACAGATACGCAGTATTTT.

The chain carries TRBV2 and TRBJ2-3; D may correspond to TRBD1 or TRBD2 (5 bases each). The CDR3 extends over 16 amino acids. The germline V gene has CDR1 SNHLY and CDR2 FYNNEI. V was pared by 4 bases and J by 4 bases, with 18 bases between. The DNA for the CDR3 is TGTGCCAGCAGTGCAGGGAGACCTAAAGATGCAGATACGCAGTATTTT. Encoded protein: CASSAGRPKDADTQYF.

This clonotype was seen a handful of times. The chain recombines TRBV6-5 with TRBJ1-6; D not resolved. V lost 2 bases to trimming and J lost 7 bases, with 9 bases between them. Germline CDR1 is MNHEY and CDR2 is SVGAGI. This CDR3 region has 14 residues. CDR3 DNA: TGTGCCAGCAGTTACGGGGTGGACAATTCACCCCTCCACTTT. It is translated as CASSYGVDNSPLHF.

This chain links TRBV5-3 with TRBJ2-1; D might be TRBD2 (6 bases). TRBV5-3 is an ORF, and what it does is uncertain. Trimming cost V 0 bases and J 0 bases, with 13 bases left between them. CDR3 size: 17 residues. This CDR3 is CARSLVFSGASYNEQFF. In DNA form, the CDR3 reads TGTGCCAGAAGCTTGGTGTTTAGCGGCGCCTCCTACAATGAGCAGTTCTTC.

The chain is built from TRBV28 and TRBJ2-2; D not resolved. Per the germline V gene, CDR1 is MDHEN and CDR2 is SYDVKM. This CDR3 has 12 amino acids. The V end was cut by 7 bases, the J end by 6 bases, with 9 bases between. As DNA, the CDR3 is TGTGCCAGCACCCGAGGACCCGGGGAGCTGTTTTTT. This encodes CASTRGPGELFF.

V is TRBV7-2 and J is TRBJ2-7; D is uncertain. Trimming stripped 2 bases from V and 3 bases from J, with 11 bases between. The CDR3 spans 14 residues. Germline assignment: CDR1 SGHTA and CDR2 FQGNSA. CDR3 DNA: TGTGCCAGCAGCTTAAGTGCACCACTCTACGAGCAGTACTTC. This encodes CASSLSAPLYEQYF. The full variable domain, rest sourced from reference TRBV7-2 and TRBJ2-7, is GAGVSQSPSNKVTEKGKDVELRCDPISGHTALYWYRQSLGQGLEFLIYFQGNSAPDKSGLPSDRFSAERTGGSVSTLTIQRTQQEDSAVYLCASSLSAPLYEQYFGPGTRLTVT.

This chain uses TRBV4-2 with TRBJ2-7, with TRBD2 matching over 7 bases. Germline V gives CDR1 LGHNA, CDR2 YNFKEQ. There are 15 residues in the CDR3. V lost 0 bases to trimming and J lost 4 bases; unmatched junction nucleotides: 6. CDR3 protein: CASSQEGAGAYEQYF. The CDR3 coding sequence is TGTGCCAGCAGCCAAGAAGGGGCGGGAGCGTACGAGCAGTACTTC.

J is TRBJ1-1 and V is TRBV25-1; TRBD1 is a possible D gene (6 bases). CDR3 length: 15 amino acids. Germline values: CDR1 MGHDK, CDR2 SYGVNS. Trimming pared 2 bases from V and 1 base from J, leaving 11 bases between. CDR3 protein: CASSEPQTGNTEAFF. CDR3 nucleotide sequence: TGTGCCAGCAGTGAACCCCAGACAGGGAACACTGAAGCTTTCTTT.